The present TCR beta chain was sequenced within a study of blood T cell repertoires in COVID-19. Study in general: PBMCs, B-cell-depleted T cells, or T cells were the source of the cDNA or gDNA that made up the material.

The CDR3 has 15 residues. Using immunoSEQ multiplex PCR, the repertoire was profiled, and TCRdb retains in-frame clones only, with some absent. This table holds a few hundred thousand clones, around 90% found once. This TCR derives from a man under 40 who had been exposed to COVID-19. Sequenced input: PBMCs or T cells enriched from blood (not recorded which). This sequence joins TRBV7-5 and TRBJ1-3; no check of the table's D call, TRBD1, against the DNA was made. TRBV7-5 is annotated as a pseudogene. The CDR3 DNA reads as TGTGTCAGAAGCGGACAGGGAGTCTCTGGAAACACCATATATTTT. It encodes CVRSGQGVSGNTIYF.